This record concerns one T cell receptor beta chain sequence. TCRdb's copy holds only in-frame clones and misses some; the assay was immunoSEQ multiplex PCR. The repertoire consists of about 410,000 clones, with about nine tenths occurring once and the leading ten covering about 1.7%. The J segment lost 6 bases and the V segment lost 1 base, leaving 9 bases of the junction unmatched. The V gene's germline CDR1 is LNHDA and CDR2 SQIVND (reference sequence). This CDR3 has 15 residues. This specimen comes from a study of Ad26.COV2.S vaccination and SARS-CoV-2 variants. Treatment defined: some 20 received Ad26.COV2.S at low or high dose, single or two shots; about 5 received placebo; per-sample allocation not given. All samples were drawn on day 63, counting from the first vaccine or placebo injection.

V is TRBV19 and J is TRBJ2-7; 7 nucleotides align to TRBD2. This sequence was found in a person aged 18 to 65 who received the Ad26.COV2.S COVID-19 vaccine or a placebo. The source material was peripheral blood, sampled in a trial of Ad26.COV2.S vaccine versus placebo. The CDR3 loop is CASSIGPGTKGEQYF. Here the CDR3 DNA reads TGTGCCAGTAGTATAGGGCCCGGGACTAAAGGCGAGCAGTACTTC.